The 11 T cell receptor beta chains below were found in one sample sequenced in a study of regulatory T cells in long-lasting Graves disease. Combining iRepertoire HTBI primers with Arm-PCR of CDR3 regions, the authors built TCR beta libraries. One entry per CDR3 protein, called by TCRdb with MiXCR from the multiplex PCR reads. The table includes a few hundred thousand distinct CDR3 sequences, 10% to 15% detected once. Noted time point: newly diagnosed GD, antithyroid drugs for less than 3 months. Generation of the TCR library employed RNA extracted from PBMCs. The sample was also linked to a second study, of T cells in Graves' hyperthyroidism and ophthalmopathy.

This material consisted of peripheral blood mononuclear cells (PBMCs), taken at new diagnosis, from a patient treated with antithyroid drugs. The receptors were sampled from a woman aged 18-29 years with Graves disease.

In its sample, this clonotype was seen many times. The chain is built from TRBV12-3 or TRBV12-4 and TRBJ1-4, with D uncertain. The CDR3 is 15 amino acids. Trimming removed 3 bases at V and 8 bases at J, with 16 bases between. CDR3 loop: CASSFGRRAGEKLFF. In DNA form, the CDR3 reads TGTGCCAGCAGTTTCGGTCGGCGGGCTGGCGAAAAACTGTTTTTT.

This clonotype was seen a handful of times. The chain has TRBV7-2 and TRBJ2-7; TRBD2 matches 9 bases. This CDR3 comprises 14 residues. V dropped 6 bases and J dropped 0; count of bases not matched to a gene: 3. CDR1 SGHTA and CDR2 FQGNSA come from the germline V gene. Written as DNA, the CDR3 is TGTGCCAGCAGATATAGCGGGAGCTCCTACGAGCAGTACTTC. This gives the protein CASRYSGSSYEQYF.

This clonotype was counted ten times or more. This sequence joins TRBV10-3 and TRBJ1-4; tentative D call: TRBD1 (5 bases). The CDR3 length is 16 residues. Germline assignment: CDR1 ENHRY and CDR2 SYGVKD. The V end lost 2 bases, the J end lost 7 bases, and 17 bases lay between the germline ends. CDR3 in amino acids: CAISEEGVGLGEKLFF. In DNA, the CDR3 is TGTGCCATCAGTGAGGAAGGGGTCGGATTGGGTGAAAAACTGTTTTTT.

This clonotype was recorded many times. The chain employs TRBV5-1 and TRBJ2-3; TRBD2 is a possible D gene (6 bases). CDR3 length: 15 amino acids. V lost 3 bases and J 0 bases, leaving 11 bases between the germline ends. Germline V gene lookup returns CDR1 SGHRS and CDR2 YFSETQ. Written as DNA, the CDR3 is TGCGCCAGCAGCTGGGCAGGGACTAGCACAGATACGCAGTATTTT. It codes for CASSWAGTSTDTQYF.

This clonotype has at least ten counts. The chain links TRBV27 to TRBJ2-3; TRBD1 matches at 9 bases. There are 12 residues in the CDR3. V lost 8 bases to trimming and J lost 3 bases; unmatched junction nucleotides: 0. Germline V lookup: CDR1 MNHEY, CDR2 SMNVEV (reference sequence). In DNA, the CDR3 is TGTGCCAGCGGACAGGGGACAGATACGCAGTATTTT. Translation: CASGQGTDTQYF.

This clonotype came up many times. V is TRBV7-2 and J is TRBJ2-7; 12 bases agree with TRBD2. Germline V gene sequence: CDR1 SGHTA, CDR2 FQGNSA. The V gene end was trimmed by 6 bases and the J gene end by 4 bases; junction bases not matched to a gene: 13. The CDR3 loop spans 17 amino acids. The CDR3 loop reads CASSTGPSGREGYEQYF. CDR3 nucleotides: TGTGCCAGCAGTACCGGGCCTAGCGGGAGGGAAGGTTACGAGCAGTACTTC.

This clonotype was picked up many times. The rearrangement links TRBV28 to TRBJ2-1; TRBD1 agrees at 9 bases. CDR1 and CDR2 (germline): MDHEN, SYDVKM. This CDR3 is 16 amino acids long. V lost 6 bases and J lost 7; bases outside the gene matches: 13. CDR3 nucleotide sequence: TGTGCCAGCAGCCCCCTCGGTAGGGACAGGGAAAATGAGCAGTTCTTC. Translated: CASSPLGRDRENEQFF.

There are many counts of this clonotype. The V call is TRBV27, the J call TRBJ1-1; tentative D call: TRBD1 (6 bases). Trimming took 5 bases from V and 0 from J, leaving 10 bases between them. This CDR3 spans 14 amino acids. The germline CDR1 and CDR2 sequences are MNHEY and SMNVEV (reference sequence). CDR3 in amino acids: CASSLRTVNTEAFF. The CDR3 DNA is TGTGCCAGCAGTCTAAGGACAGTGAACACTGAAGCTTTCTTT.

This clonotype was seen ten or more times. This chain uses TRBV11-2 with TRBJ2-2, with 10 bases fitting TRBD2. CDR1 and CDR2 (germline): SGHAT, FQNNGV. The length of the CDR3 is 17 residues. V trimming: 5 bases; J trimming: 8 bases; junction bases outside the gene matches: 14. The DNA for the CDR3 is TGTGCCAGCAGCCGTGGGCTAGCGGGAGCGGAGGATGGGGAGCTGTTTTTT. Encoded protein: CASSRGLAGAEDGELFF. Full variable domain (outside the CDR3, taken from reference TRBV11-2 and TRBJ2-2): EAGVAQSPRYKIIEKRQSVAFWCNPISGHATLYWYQQILGQGPKLLIQFQNNGVVDDSQLPKDRFSAERLKGVDSTLKIQPAKLEDSAVYLCASSRGLAGAEDGELFFGEGSRLTVL.

The CDR3 nucleotides are TGCGCCAGCAGCCAGGGACTAGCGGGCTACGAAGAGACCCAGTACTTC. Its translation is CASSQGLAGYEETQYF. The chain uses TRBV5-1 and TRBJ2-5, with 12 bases fitting TRBD2. Trimming took 4 bases from V and 3 from J; bases not matched to a gene: 7. Germline V gives CDR1 SGHRS, CDR2 YFSETQ. The CDR3 is 16 residues long.

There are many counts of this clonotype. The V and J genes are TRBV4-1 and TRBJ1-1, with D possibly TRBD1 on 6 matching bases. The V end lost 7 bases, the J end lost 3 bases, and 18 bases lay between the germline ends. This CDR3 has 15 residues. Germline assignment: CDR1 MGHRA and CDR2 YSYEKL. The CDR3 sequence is CASNSNREKDTEAFF. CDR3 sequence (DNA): TGCGCCAGCAACTCAAACAGGGAGAAGGACACTGAAGCTTTCTTT.